The sequence of this T cell receptor (beta chain) was determined in a study of T cell changes during pregnancy in multiple sclerosis. This table comes from immunoSEQ multiplex PCR, and its TCRdb copy is limited to in-frame clones, with some not included. This table has 75,000 to 85,000 clones, 93% appearing once. This CDR3 region has 13 residues. Germline CDR1 is SGHVS and CDR2 is FNYEAQ. V lost 4 bases and J lost 2, with 9 bases in between. This material consisted of peripheral blood, taken in the second trimester of pregnancy. The sequence was collected from a female donor with multiple sclerosis, enrolled in a pregnancy study. V usage is TRBV7-6 and J usage is TRBJ2-7, with D perhaps matching TRBD1 (6 bases). The DNA of the CDR3 is TGTGCCAGCAGCTCGTACAGGGCCTACGAGCAGTACTTC. It codes for CASSSYRAYEQYF.